This T cell receptor beta chain appears in the sequencing data of a study of blood T cell repertoires in COVID-19. The CDR3 consists of 17 residues. Germline CDR1 and CDR2: SGHAT and FQNNGV. Trimming removed 1 base from V and 6 bases from J, with 19 bases in between. Profiled with immunoSEQ multiplex PCR; TCRdb holds only in-frame clones, not every one. Altogether hundreds of thousands of clones are present, about nine tenths being singletons, with the ten largest covering 0.95% to 1.5%. The chain links TRBV11-2 to TRBJ1-3; weak D call: TRBD1 (6 bases). The sample was PBMCs or T cells enriched from blood (not recorded which). The receptor was isolated from a woman in her thirties or forties with acute COVID-19. Written as DNA, the CDR3 is TGTGCCAGCAGCTTAGGGTGGGACATGGATTTTGAAAACACCATATATTTT. Translation: CASSLGWDMDFENTIYF.